A single sample is the source of the 24 T cell receptor beta chains below, sequenced in a study of technical replicates of blood from a few donors. Only in-frame clones appear in the TCRdb table, and some are missing; sequencing was by immunoSEQ multiplex PCR. The data hold tens of thousands of clones, with about 95% observed a single time. Sequenced input: T cells isolated from PBMCs. Every receptor here comes from a human donor in good health.

This sequence joins TRBV13 and TRBJ2-7, with 9 bases matching TRBD2. J gave up 2 bases and V 4 bases, and 3 bases lay outside the gene matches. Germline CDR1 PRHDT, CDR2 FYEKMQ (reference sequence). The CDR3 has 14 amino acids. CDR3 in amino acids: CASSSRLAAYEQYF. As DNA, the CDR3 is TGTGCCAGCAGCTCCCGACTAGCGGCCTACGAGCAGTACTTC.

This clone showed up just once. The chain carries TRBV5-1 and TRBJ1-4, with TRBD1 matching over 8 bases. The V segment lost 0 bases and the J segment 7 bases; nucleotides outside the gene matches: 5. Looked up from germline, CDR1 is SGHRS and CDR2 is YFSETQ. The CDR3 consists of 15 residues. The CDR3 bases are TGCGCCAGCAGCTTGGCCGCAGGGGGCGGTGAAAAACTGTTTTTT. Its protein product is CASSLAAGGGEKLFF.

This chain joins TRBV5-1 and TRBJ1-2; unclear D gene. Per the germline V gene, CDR1 is SGHRS and CDR2 is YFSETQ. Deletions cut 1 base from V and 6 bases from J, with 13 bases between. The CDR3 loop spans 14 amino acids. The DNA for the CDR3 is TGCGCCAGCAGCTTGCTGGGAGGCTCCGATGGCTACACCTTC. Translated: CASSLLGGSDGYTF.

V gene TRBV7-8 combines with J gene TRBJ1-2, with TRBD1 matching 7 bases. Germline CDR1 and CDR2: SGHVS and FQNEAQ. The CDR3 totals 21 residues. V shed 1 base, J shed 3 bases, and the junction held 23 bases outside the gene matches. The CDR3 is CASSLVRWGQEPGQRDYGYTF. The CDR3 DNA sequence: TGTGCCAGCAGCTTAGTTCGGTGGGGCCAGGAACCGGGACAGCGGGACTATGGCTACACCTTC.

This CDR3 is CASSGGNTEAFF. The CDR3, as DNA: TGTGCCAGCAGTGGAGGGAATACTGAAGCTTTCTTT. The chain has TRBV6-1 and TRBJ1-1; D is undetermined. Trimming stripped 4 bases from V and 5 bases from J, with 8 bases between. This CDR3 comprises 12 residues. Germline values: CDR1 MNHNS, CDR2 SASEGT.

The chain carries TRBV15 and TRBJ1-2; TRBD1 matches 7 bases. Germline V CDR1 and CDR2: LNHNV, YYDKDF (reference sequence). The ends lost 0 bases at V and 5 bases at J; junction bases unmatched: 6. The CDR3 has 15 amino acids. The CDR3 reads CATSRDLVQGYGYTF. The DNA of the CDR3 is TGTGCCACCAGCAGAGATCTTGTACAGGGGTATGGCTACACCTTC.

This rearrangement joins TRBV25-1 to TRBJ2-3, with 7 nucleotides matching TRBD2. Germline V gene lookup returns CDR1 MGHDK and CDR2 SYGVNS. The CDR3 consists of 12 residues. Germline trimming cut 4 bases from V and 15 bases from J; bases unmatched to any gene: 10. The CDR3 sequence: CASSATSSKIYF. Written as DNA, the CDR3 is TGTGCCAGCAGTGCGACTAGCTCCAAAATCTATTTT.

This clone appeared once. The rearrangement links TRBV28 to TRBJ2-3; D is ambiguous. The CDR3 is 16 amino acids. V was pared by 1 base and J by 10 bases, with 21 bases between. Germline lookup yields CDR1 MDHEN and CDR2 SYDVKM. In DNA, the CDR3 is TGTGCCAGCAGTTTATACCCCCAAGGCGCCGGAAGCGCGCAGTATTTT. It is translated as CASSLYPQGAGSAQYF.

This rearrangement joins TRBV2 to TRBJ2-7; 9 nucleotides agree with TRBD2. The CDR3 contains 15 residues. V shed 9 bases and J 4 bases; nucleotides not matched to a gene: 13. Per the germline V gene, CDR1 is SNHLY and CDR2 is FYNNEI. DNA of the CDR3: TGTGCCAGTCCACCCAAGCGGGGGGCTGAGTACGAGCAGTACTTC. Translated: CASPPKRGAEYEQYF.

V gene TRBV5-1 combines with J gene TRBJ2-7, with D perhaps TRBD1 (6 bases). The CDR3 contains 16 residues. Germline V CDR1 and CDR2: SGHRS, YFSETQ. Between the trimmed V and J ends, which lost 0 bases and 0 bases, there was a span of 13 bases. The chain's CDR3 is CASSLVGAGSSYEQYF. The CDR3 DNA follows: TGCGCCAGCAGCTTGGTGGGGGCAGGGAGCTCCTACGAGCAGTACTTC.

This chain joins TRBV5-1 and TRBJ2-5; TRBD1 agrees at 8 bases. Per the germline V gene, CDR1 is SGHRS and CDR2 is YFSETQ. The V gene end was trimmed by 0 bases and the J gene end by 2 bases; junction bases not matched to a gene: 3. The length of the CDR3 is 15 residues. The CDR3, as DNA: TGCGCCAGCAGCTTGGAAGGACAGGGTCAAGAGACCCAGTACTTC. It codes for CASSLEGQGQETQYF.

V is TRBV6-1 and J is TRBJ2-4; D is unclear. This CDR3 comprises 16 residues. Trimming pared 1 base from V and 0 bases from J, leaving 10 bases between. Germline V gives CDR1 MNHNS, CDR2 SASEGT. CDR3 DNA sequence: TGTGCCAGCAGTGAAGGGAGACTCCTAGCCAAAAACATTCAGTACTTC. Protein: CASSEGRLLAKNIQYF.

The chain is built from TRBV7-3 and TRBJ2-3; TRBD1 might be the D (6 bases). The CDR3 contains 18 residues. V lost 4 bases, J lost 2 bases, and 22 bases lay in between. The germline gives CDR1 SGHTA, CDR2 FQGTGA. The CDR3: CASSSRKDRKNFTDTQYF. CDR3 DNA: TGTGCCAGCAGCTCTAGGAAGGACAGAAAAAACTTCACAGATACGCAGTATTTT.

The genes are TRBV7-3 and TRBJ2-2, with TRBD2 matching over 7 bases. Trimming took 5 bases from V and 4 from J; bases not matched to a gene: 10. This CDR3 region has 16 residues. Germline CDR1 and CDR2: SGHTA and FQGTGA. Here the CDR3 reads CASSTEAGTITGELFF. CDR3 sequence (DNA): TGTGCCAGCAGCACCGAAGCCGGGACTATCACCGGGGAGCTGTTTTTT. Full variable domain (remainder filled in from reference TRBV7-3 and TRBJ2-2): GAGVSQTPSNKVTEKGKYVELRCDPISGHTALYWYRQSLGQGPEFLIYFQGTGAADDSGLPNDRFFAVRPEGSVSTLKIQRTERGDSAVYLCASSTEAGTITGELFFGEGSRLTVL.

The J gene is TRBJ1-2, the V gene TRBV19, with D uncertain. This CDR3 contains 14 residues. Germline CDR1 LNHDA, CDR2 SQIVND (reference sequence). Trimming removed 3 bases at V and 4 bases at J, with 12 bases between. In DNA, the CDR3 is TGTGCCAGTAGTATCGGGAGCGGATTCTATGGCTACACCTTC. This codes for CASSIGSGFYGYTF.

The chain combines TRBV6-1 with TRBJ2-2, with 8 bases aligning to TRBD2. Germline V CDR1 and CDR2: MNHNS, SASEGT. The length of the CDR3 is 14 residues. Losses at the gene ends were 3 bases for V and 3 bases for J; bases not matched to a gene: 0. The CDR3 loop reads CASSDGRDTGELFF. The CDR3 DNA reads as TGTGCCAGCAGTGACGGGAGGGACACCGGGGAGCTGTTTTTT.

The CDR3 spells CASSLQPTYGYTF. DNA for the CDR3: TGCGCCAGCAGTCTACAGCCTACCTATGGCTACACCTTC. The J gene is TRBJ1-2, the V gene TRBV10-1; D not resolved. Germline V gene lookup returns CDR1 WNHNN and CDR2 SYGVQD (reference sequence). The CDR3 is 13 amino acids. Trimming shortened V by 5 bases and J by 4 bases, and 11 bases separated the two germline ends.

The count of this clone is one. The chain joins TRBV5-4 to TRBJ2-2; tentatively, D is TRBD1 (6 bases). CDR1 is SGHNT, CDR2 YYREEE, per germline (reference sequence). V was shortened by 3 bases and J by 4 bases, with 19 bases between the two germline ends. This CDR3 spans 17 amino acids. Written as DNA, the CDR3 is TGTGCCAGCAGCTCCTACCTCCGGGACATCTCCACCGGGGAGCTGTTTTTT. Protein product: CASSSYLRDISTGELFF.

The rearrangement links TRBV30 to TRBJ1-5; possible D gene TRBD1, 6 bases. Germline assignment: CDR1 GTSNPN and CDR2 SVGIG (reference sequence). The CDR3 has 15 residues. Trimming left V 2 bases short and J 4 bases short, with 15 bases between. CDR3 sequence (DNA): TGTGCCTGGAGTTACAGGGCCAACAGTAATCAGCCCCAGCATTTT. Translating gives CAWSYRANSNQPQHF.

The rearrangement joins TRBV6-1 to TRBJ2-4; the D gene is possibly TRBD2 (5 bases). Trimming pared 1 base from V and 8 bases from J, leaving 9 bases between. CDR1 and CDR2 (germline): MNHNS, SASEGT. The CDR3 covers 13 residues. CDR3 nucleotides: TGTGCCAGCAGTGAAGGCCAGGAGGACATTCAGTACTTC. Translating gives CASSEGQEDIQYF.

V gene TRBV27 combines with J gene TRBJ1-1, with 9 bases fitting TRBD1. CDR1 and CDR2 from the germline V gene are MNHEY and SMNVEV (reference sequence). There are 17 residues in the CDR3. Trimming at V came to 6 bases and at J to 3 bases, leaving 14 bases not matched to a gene. For the CDR3, the DNA is TGTGCCAGCAGGGGTCCGGGACAGGGATTCGCAGACACTGAAGCTTTCTTT. The encoded protein is CASRGPGQGFADTEAFF.

The genes are TRBV27 and TRBJ2-1; 9 bases are shared with TRBD2. CDR1 and CDR2 (germline): MNHEY, SMNVEV (reference sequence). The CDR3 loop spans 14 amino acids. Trimming removed 2 bases from V and 6 bases from J; junction bases left unmatched: 2. CDR3 bases: TGTGCCAGCAGTTTAGGCGGGGGGGCCAATGAGCAGTTCTTC. This codes for CASSLGGGANEQFF.

The chain carries TRBV10-2 and TRBJ1-1; D may be TRBD1 (5 bases). CDR1 WSHSY and CDR2 SAAADI come from the germline V gene. V lost 0 bases, J lost 0 bases, and 5 bases lay in between. The length of the CDR3 is 14 residues. The CDR3 DNA is TGCGCCAGCAGTGAGTCAGGGGTGAACACTGAAGCTTTCTTT. It yields the protein CASSESGVNTEAFF.

This sequence joins TRBV4-1 and TRBJ2-1; possible D gene TRBD2, 6 bases. CDR3 length: 17 amino acids. V was cut by 0 bases and J by 2 bases, with 14 bases left in between. Germline lookup yields CDR1 MGHRA and CDR2 YSYEKL. Written as DNA, the CDR3 is TGCGCCAGCAGCCAAGATTCCCGGCGGGGTACCTACAATGAGCAGTTCTTC. The encoded protein is CASSQDSRRGTYNEQFF.